This entry features one T cell receptor (beta chain) sequence. One Seattle source followed patients from active infection through their disease course. The data were taken from a study of blood T cell repertoires in COVID-19. About the research overall: Sites in the United States, Italy and Spain provided acute and convalescent COVID-19 samples. Sample material is recorded as cDNA or gDNA derived from T cells, B-cell-depleted T cells, or PBMCs.

Germline V CDR1 and CDR2: SGHTS, YDEGEE. There are 16 residues in the CDR3. The trim removed 5 bases at V and 3 bases at J, leaving 5 bases unmatched. Profiled with immunoSEQ multiplex PCR; TCRdb holds only in-frame clones, not every one. The sample records 70,000 to 95,000 clones, roughly nine tenths being singletons. The rearrangement links TRBV5-8 to TRBJ2-1; 13 bases agree with TRBD2. Sequenced: peripheral blood. This clonotype originated in a man between 45 and 60 years old with COVID-19, enrolled during active disease. The DNA of the CDR3 is TGTGCCAGCAGGTGGACTAGCGGGGGATACTACAATGAGCAGTTCTTC. This gives the protein CASRWTSGGYYNEQFF.